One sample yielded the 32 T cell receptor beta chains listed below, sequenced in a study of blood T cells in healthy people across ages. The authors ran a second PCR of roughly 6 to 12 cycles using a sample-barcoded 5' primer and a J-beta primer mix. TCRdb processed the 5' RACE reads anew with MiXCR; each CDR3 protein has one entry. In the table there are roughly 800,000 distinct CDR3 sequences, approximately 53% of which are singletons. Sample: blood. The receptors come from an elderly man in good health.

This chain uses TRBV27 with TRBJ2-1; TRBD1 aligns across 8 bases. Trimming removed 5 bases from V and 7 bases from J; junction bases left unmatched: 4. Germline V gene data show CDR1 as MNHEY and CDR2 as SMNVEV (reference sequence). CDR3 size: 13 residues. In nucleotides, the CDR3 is TGTGCCAGCAGTCCCCAGGGGGCGAATGAGCAGTTCTTC. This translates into CASSPQGANEQFF.

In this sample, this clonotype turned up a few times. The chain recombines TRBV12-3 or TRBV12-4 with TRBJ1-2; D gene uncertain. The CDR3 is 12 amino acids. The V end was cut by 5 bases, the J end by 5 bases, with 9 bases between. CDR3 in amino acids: CASSPSLYGYTF. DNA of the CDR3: TGTGCCAGCAGTCCCAGTCTTTATGGCTACACCTTC.

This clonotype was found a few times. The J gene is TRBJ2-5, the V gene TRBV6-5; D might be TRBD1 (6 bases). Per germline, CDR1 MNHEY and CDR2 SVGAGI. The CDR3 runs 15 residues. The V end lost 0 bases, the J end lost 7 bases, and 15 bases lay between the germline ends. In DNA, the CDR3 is TGTGCCAGCAGTTACTCGACAGGAATCGAGGGGACCCAGTACTTC. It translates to CASSYSTGIEGTQYF.

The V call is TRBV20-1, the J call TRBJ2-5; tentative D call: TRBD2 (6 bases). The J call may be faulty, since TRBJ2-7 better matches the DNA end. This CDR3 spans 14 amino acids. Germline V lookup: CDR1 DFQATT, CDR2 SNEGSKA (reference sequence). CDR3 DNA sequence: TGCAGTGCTAGAGATCCCCCGGGGGAGGACGAGCAGTACTTC. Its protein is CSARDPPGEDEQYF.

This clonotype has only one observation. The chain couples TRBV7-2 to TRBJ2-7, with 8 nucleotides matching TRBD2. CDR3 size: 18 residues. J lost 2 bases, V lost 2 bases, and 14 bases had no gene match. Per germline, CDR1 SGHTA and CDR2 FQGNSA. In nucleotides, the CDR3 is TGTGCCAGCAGCTTAAGCCACTCGGGGACTAGGGGCCCCTACGAGCAGTACTTC. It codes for CASSLSHSGTRGPYEQYF. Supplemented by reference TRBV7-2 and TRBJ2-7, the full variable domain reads GAGVSQSPSNKVTEKGKDVELRCDPISGHTALYWYRQSLGQGLEFLIYFQGNSAPDKSGLPSDRFSAERTGGSVSTLTIQRTQQEDSAVYLCASSLSHSGTRGPYEQYFGPGTRLTVT.

The CDR3 reads CSARDRGGRANNEQFF. CDR3 sequence (DNA): TGCAGTGCTAGAGATCGTGGCGGGAGGGCCAACAATGAGCAGTTCTTC. The rearrangement uses TRBV20-1 and TRBJ2-1; 9 bases agree with TRBD2. Per germline, CDR1 DFQATT and CDR2 SNEGSKA (reference sequence). The CDR3 length is 16 residues. The V and J ends lost 0 bases and 5 bases, in that order; junction bases with no gene match: 8.

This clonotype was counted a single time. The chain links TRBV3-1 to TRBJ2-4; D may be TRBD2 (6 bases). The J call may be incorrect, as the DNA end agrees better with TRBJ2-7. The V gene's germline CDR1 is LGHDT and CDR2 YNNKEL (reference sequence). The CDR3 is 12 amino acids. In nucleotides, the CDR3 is TGTGCCAGCAGCCATTCTAGCGCCGAGCAGTACTTC. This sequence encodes CASSHSSAEQYF.

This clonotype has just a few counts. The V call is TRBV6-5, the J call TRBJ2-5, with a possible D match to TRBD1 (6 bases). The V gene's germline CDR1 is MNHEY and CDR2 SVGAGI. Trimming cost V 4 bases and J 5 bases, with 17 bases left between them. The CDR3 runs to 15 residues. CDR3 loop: CASSSGHLGRETQYF. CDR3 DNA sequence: TGTGCCAGCAGTTCGGGACACCTCGGCAGGGAGACCCAGTACTTC.

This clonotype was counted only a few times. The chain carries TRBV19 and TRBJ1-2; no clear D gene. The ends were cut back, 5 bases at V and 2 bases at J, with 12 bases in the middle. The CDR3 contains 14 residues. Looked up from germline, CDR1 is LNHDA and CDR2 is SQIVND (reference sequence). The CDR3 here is CASSLTSLNYGYTF. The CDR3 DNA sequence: TGTGCCAGTAGTCTGACAAGCTTAAACTATGGCTACACCTTC.

The CDR3, as DNA: TGTGCCAGCACCAAAGCCAGGGTTGGGTCACCCCTCCACTTT. It specifies CASTKARVGSPLHF. The V call is TRBV12-3 or TRBV12-4, the J call TRBJ1-6; a weak D match, TRBD1 (5 bases). This CDR3 is built from 14 residues. V lost 7 bases, J lost 10 bases, and 17 bases lay in between.

CDR3 sequence reads: CASSLKGAQYNEQFF. The CDR3 coding sequence is TGTGCCAGCAGTTTAAAGGGGGCTCAATACAATGAGCAGTTCTTC. The chain uses TRBV12-3 or TRBV12-4 and TRBJ2-1; TRBD1 aligns across 7 bases. The junction had 5 bases not matched to a gene; V was cut back by 2 bases and J by 4 bases. CDR3 size: 15 residues.

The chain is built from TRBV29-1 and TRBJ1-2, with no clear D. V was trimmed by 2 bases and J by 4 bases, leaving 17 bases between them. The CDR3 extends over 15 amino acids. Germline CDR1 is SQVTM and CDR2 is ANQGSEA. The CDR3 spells CSVEPSTPSSYGYTF. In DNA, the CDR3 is TGCAGCGTTGAACCATCGACACCGTCCAGCTATGGCTACACCTTC.

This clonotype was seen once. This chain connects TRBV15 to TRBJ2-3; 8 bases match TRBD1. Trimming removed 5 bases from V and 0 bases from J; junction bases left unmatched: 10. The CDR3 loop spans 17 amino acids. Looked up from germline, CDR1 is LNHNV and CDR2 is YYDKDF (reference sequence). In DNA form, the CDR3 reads TGTGCCACCAGCCGAGGACAGGGCGGCTCTAGCACAGATACGCAGTATTTT. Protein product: CATSRGQGGSSTDTQYF.

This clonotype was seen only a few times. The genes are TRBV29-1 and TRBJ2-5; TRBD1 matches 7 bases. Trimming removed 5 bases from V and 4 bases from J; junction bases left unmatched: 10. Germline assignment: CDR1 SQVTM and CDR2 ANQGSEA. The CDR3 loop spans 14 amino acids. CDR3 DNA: TGCAGCGTTTCGACAGGGACGGGCTCAGAGACCCAGTACTTC. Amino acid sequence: CSVSTGTGSETQYF.

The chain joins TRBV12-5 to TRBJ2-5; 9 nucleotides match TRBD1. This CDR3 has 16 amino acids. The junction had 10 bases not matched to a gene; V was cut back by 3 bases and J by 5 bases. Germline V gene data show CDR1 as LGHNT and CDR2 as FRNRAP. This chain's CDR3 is CASGFPNRGLRETQYF. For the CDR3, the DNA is TGTGCTAGTGGTTTTCCGAACAGGGGGCTTAGGGAGACCCAGTACTTC.

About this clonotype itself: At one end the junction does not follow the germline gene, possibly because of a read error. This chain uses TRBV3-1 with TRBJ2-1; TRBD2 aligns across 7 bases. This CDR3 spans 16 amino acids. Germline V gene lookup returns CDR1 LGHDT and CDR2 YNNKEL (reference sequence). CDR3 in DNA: TGTGCCAGCAACCAAGATCTAGCTAGCGGCCACAATGAGCAGTTCTTC. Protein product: CASNQDLASGHNEQFF.

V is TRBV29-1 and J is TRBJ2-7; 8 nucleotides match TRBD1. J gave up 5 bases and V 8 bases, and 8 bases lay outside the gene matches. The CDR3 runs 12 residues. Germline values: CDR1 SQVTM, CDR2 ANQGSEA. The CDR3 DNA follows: TGCAGCATCGACAGGGGTAAAGACGAGCAGTACTTC. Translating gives CSIDRGKDEQYF.

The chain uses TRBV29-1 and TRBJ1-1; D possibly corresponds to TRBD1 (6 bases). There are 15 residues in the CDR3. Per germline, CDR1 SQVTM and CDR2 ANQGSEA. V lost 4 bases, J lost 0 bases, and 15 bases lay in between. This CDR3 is CSVGRTDIMNTEAFF. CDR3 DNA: TGCAGCGTTGGCCGGACAGATATTATGAACACTGAAGCTTTCTTT.

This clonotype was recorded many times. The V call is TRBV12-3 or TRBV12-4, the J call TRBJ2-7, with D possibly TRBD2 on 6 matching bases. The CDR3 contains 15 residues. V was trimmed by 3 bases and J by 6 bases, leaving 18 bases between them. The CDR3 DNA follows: TGTGCCAGCAGTTTTCAGGGACTGGGGTTGCGCGAGCAGTACTTC. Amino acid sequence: CASSFQGLGLREQYF.

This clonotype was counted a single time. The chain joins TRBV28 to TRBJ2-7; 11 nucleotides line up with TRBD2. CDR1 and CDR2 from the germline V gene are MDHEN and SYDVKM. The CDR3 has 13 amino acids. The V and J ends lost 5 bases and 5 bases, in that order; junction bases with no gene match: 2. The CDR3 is CASSRLAGNEQYF. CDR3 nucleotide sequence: TGTGCCAGCAGTCGACTAGCGGGAAACGAGCAGTACTTC.

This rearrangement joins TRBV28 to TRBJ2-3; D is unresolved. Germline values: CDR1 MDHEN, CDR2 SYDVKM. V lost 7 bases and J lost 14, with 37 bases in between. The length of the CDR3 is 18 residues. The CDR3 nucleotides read TGTGCCAGCACCTTCCTCCGGGCGCGGCGGACGGAGCACAGATACGCGTATTTT. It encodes CASTFLRARRTEHRYAYF.

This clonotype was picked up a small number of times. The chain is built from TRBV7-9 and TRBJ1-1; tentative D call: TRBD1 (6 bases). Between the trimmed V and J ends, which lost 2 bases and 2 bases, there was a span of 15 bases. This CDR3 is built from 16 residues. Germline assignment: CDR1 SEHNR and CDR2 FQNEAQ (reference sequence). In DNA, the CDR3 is TGTGCCAGCAGCTTACGCGGGCAGGGGACCAACACTGAAGCTTTCTTT. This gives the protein CASSLRGQGTNTEAFF.

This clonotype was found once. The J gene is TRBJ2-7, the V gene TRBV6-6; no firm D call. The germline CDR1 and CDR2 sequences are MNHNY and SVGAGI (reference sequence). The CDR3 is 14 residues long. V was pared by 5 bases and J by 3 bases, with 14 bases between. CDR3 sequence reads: CASSAPSLGYEQYF. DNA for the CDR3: TGTGCCAGCAGTGCCCCCTCGCTAGGCTACGAGCAGTACTTC.

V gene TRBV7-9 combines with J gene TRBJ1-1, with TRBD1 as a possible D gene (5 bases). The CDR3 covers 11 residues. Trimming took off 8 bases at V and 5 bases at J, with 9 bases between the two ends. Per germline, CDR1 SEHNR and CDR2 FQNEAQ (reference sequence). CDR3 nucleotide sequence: TGTGCCAGCCCGGGGGAGACTGAAGCTTTCTTT. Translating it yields CASPGETEAFF.

The CDR3 protein is CAISESGSFSSYNEQYF. As DNA, the CDR3 is TGTGCCATCAGTGAGTCGGGTAGCTTCAGCTCCTACAATGAGCAGTACTTC. The chain is built from TRBV10-3 and TRBJ2-5; D unresolved. Trimming took off 0 bases at V and 11 bases at J, with 25 bases between the two ends. The germline CDR1 and CDR2 sequences are ENHRY and SYGVKD. There are 17 residues in the CDR3.

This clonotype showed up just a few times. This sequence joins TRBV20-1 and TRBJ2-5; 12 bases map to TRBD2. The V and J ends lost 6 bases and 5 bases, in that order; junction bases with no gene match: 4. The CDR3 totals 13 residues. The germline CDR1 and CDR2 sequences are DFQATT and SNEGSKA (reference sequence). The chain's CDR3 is CSARLAGEETQYF. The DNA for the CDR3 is TGCAGTGCGAGACTAGCGGGAGAGGAGACCCAGTACTTC.

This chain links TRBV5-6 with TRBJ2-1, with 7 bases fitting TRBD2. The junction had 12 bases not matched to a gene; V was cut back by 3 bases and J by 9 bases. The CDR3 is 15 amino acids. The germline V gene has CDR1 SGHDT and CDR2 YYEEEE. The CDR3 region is CASSSWGGSLAEQFF. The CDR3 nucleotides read TGTGCCAGCAGCTCCTGGGGCGGGAGTCTGGCTGAGCAGTTCTTC.

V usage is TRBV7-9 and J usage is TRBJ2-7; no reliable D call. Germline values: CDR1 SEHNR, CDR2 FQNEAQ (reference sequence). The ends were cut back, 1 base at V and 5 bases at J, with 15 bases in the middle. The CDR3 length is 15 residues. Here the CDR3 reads CASSLGRSLVNEQYF. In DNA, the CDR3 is TGTGCCAGCAGCTTAGGCAGGTCCCTAGTGAACGAGCAGTACTTC.

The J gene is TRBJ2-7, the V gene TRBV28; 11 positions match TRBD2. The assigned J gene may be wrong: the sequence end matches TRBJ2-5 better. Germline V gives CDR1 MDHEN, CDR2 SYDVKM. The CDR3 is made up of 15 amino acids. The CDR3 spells CASSLPSGRTETQYF. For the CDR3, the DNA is TGTGCCAGCAGTTTACCTAGCGGGAGGACGGAGACCCAGTACTTC.

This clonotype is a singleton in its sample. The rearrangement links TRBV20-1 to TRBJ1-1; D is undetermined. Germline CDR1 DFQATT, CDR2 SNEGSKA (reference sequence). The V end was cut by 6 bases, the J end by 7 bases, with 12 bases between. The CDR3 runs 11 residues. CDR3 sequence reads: CSALGGIEAFF. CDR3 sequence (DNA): TGCAGTGCCCTAGGAGGGATTGAAGCTTTCTTT.

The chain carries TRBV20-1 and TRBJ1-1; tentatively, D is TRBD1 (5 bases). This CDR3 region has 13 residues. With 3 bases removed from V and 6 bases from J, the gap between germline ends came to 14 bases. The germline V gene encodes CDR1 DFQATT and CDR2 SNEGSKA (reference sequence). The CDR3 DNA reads TGCAGTGCTAGTGGCCGGGACGGTTCTGAAGCTTTCTTT. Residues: CSASGRDGSEAFF.

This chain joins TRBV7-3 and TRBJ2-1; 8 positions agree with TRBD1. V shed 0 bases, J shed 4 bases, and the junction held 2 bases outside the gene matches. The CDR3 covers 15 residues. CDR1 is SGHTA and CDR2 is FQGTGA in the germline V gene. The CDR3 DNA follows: TGTGCCAGCAGCTTAACCGGACAGGGATACAATGAGCAGTTCTTC. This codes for CASSLTGQGYNEQFF.